This TCR beta chain was captured by sequencing in a study of blood T cell repertoires in COVID-19 (dated by TCRdb to the early 2020s). A note on the overall study: Samples covering the acute and convalescent phases of COVID-19 were provided by collaborators in the United States, Italy and Spain. Sample metadata almost always included a de-identified subject ID, COVID-19 status, age in years and sex. The repertoires were made available in a free public database intended to serve as a resource for research on the immune response to SARS-CoV-2. The material from the prospective study consisted of cDNA or gDNA derived from T cells, B-cell-depleted T cells, or PBMCs. Where HLA class I and class II types were available, the types were taken from metadata supplied by the sample provider, not from assay-based typing. Deeply sampled blood TCRbeta repertoires from subjects exposed to, actively infected with, or recovered from COVID-19 were included in the dataset. Samples were obtained from the ongoing ImmuneRACE study (first 160 participants) and from some 1,200 subjects provided by 6 global collaborators.

Study-level results and caveats: Clinical and demographic metadata were provided uncurated, with the amount varying by source and participant.

As regards this clone: Its antigen is not yet known. Base qualities were left out, and no much larger clone turns up one base away.

The immunoSEQ Assay, a bias-controlled multiplex PCR, was used to amplify TCRbeta CDR3 regions from genomic DNA. In the original analysis: Within the assay, amplification of reference gene primers was used to estimate how many nucleated cells each sample contained. To quantify the absolute abundance of each unique TCRbeta CDR3 rearrangement, sequence reads were collapsed and filtered. Productive Simpson clonality was computed per sample as the square root of Simpson's diversity index over productive rearrangements. TCRdb stores this immuneACCESS table with in-frame sequences only. Part of the clones is absent; in the studies checked, under half of the shortfall reflects unresolved V genes, and no reason is known for the rest. The V and J calls and clone size were taken over from that table, and D and trimming were inferred from the DNA. For this sample there are about 84,000 clones; approximately 80% appear just once. Of the sample, roughly 16% is held by the ten largest clones.

V is shortened by 7 bases, J by 3 bases, and the region joining them spans 15 bases. The germline V gene (reference sequence) provides CDR1 LNHDA and CDR2 SQIVND. The CDR3, cysteine through phenylalanine, is 14 amino acids long. Of all the DNA, just the CDR3 is kept, 42 bases in frame from base 1. Each collaborating institution followed its own protocols to collect whole blood in K2EDTA tubes. For TCRbeta analysis, collaborators shipped samples as frozen whole blood, isolated PBMCs, or DNA extracted from either of those sample types. The material sequenced was peripheral blood. The receptor was isolated from a woman of 80 years or more with acute or convalescent COVID-19. The rearranged chain carries TRBV19 and TRBJ1-2; the D gene cannot be resolved reliably. This receptor carries the CDR3 CASKRLNLDYGYTF. The DNA sequence follows: TGTGCCAGTAAGAGGCTCAACCTCGACTATGGCTACACCTTC.